The next 28 T cell receptor beta chains were all read from a single sample in a study of regulatory T cells in long-lasting Graves disease. For TCR beta, libraries came from iRepertoire HTBI primers and Arm-PCR of CDR3 regions. TCRdb ran MiXCR on the multiplex PCR reads and lists one entry per CDR3 protein. The sample carries 650,000 to 850,000 distinct CDR3 sequences, about 32% recorded once. Time point here: persistent/refractory GD, antithyroid drugs over 5 years with positive TRAb. The TCR library was prepared using RNA isolated from PBMCs. Specimen: peripheral blood mononuclear cells (PBMCs), collected when the disease was refractory, from a patient treated with antithyroid drugs. All receptors derive from a female donor with Graves disease.

This clonotype has ten or more counts. V usage is TRBV12-3 or TRBV12-4 and J usage is TRBJ1-1; 8 bases fit TRBD1. The CDR3 loop spans 14 amino acids. The V and J ends lost 6 bases and 6 bases, in that order; junction bases with no gene match: 9. This CDR3 reads CASSQTGGGSEAFF. The CDR3 DNA sequence: TGTGCCAGCAGCCAAACAGGGGGGGGCTCTGAAGCTTTCTTT.

The sample holds a few counts of this clonotype. V gene TRBV6-2 or TRBV6-3 combines with J gene TRBJ1-2, with 8 bases lining up with TRBD1. Germline V lookup: CDR1 MNHEY, CDR2 SVGEGT. V gave up 0 bases and J gave up 9 bases; unmatched junction bases: 9. This CDR3 contains 15 residues. In nucleotides, the CDR3 is TGTGCCAGCAGTTACTCGACCGGACAGGGTTCGCGCTACACCTTC. Its translation is CASSYSTGQGSRYTF.

This clonotype was counted at least ten times. The chain couples TRBV12-3 or TRBV12-4 to TRBJ1-5; D is unclear. V dropped 3 bases and J dropped 7 bases, with 7 bases sitting between them. The CDR3 extends over 12 amino acids. CDR3 loop: CASSFGEQPQHF. The CDR3 DNA sequence: TGTGCCAGCAGTTTTGGGGAGCAGCCCCAGCATTTT.

The chain couples TRBV6-2 or TRBV6-3 to TRBJ2-3; D unresolved. The CDR3 runs 15 residues. CDR1 MNHEY and CDR2 SVGEGT come from the germline V gene. Trimming shortened V by 0 bases and J by 0 bases, and 7 bases separated the two germline ends. The DNA of the CDR3 is TGTGCCAGCAGTTACTCGCCCCAAAGCACAGATACGCAGTATTTT. Translation: CASSYSPQSTDTQYF.

This chain connects TRBV10-3 to TRBJ1-1; D perhaps matches TRBD1 (5 bases). This CDR3 comprises 14 residues. Trimming shortened V by 3 bases and J by 3 bases, and 11 bases separated the two germline ends. Germline V gene data show CDR1 as ENHRY and CDR2 as SYGVKD. In DNA, the CDR3 is TGTGCCATCAGTGATGTTAGGGGCGACACTGAAGCTTTCTTT. Encoded protein: CAISDVRGDTEAFF.

The V call is TRBV19, the J call TRBJ2-2; D unclear. This CDR3 comprises 14 residues. Germline V CDR1 and CDR2: LNHDA, SQIVND (reference sequence). Trimming took off 9 bases at V and 0 bases at J, with 11 bases between the two ends. CDR3 sequence reads: CASFSVANTGELFF. As DNA, the CDR3 is TGTGCCAGCTTCAGTGTCGCGAACACCGGGGAGCTGTTTTTT. Full variable domain (remainder filled in from reference TRBV19 and TRBJ2-2): DGGITQSPKYLFRKEGQNVTLSCEQNLNHDAMYWYRQDPGQGLRLIYYSQIVNDFQKGDIAEGYSVSREKKESFPLTVTSAQKNPTAFYLCASFSVANTGELFFGEGSRLTVL.

In its sample, this clonotype was seen a few times. The chain carries TRBV12-3 or TRBV12-4 and TRBJ1-5, with D possibly matching TRBD1 (5 bases). The V end was cut by 7 bases, the J end by 4 bases, with 14 bases between. This CDR3 is 14 amino acids long. In DNA form, the CDR3 reads TGTGCCAGCACCGCCAACAGGTTGAATCAGCCCCAGCATTTT. Encoded protein: CASTANRLNQPQHF.

The chain employs TRBV6-4 and TRBJ1-6; tentatively, D is TRBD1 (6 bases). There are 14 residues in the CDR3. Germline V lookup: CDR1 MRHNA, CDR2 SNTAGT. V lost 6 bases, J lost 7 bases, and 13 bases lay in between. As DNA, the CDR3 is TGTGCCAGCAGGAAGGACAGCCTCAATTCACCCCTCCACTTT. Translation gives CASRKDSLNSPLHF.

The CDR3: CASSEAPRVPTDTQYF. Here the CDR3 DNA reads TGTGCCAGCAGTGAAGCCCCCCGCGTTCCCACAGATACGCAGTATTTT. The chain is built from TRBV6-1 and TRBJ2-3, with D hard to call. The CDR3 contains 16 residues. V gave up 0 bases and J gave up 2 bases, with 12 bases separating them. Germline V gives CDR1 MNHNS, CDR2 SASEGT.

This clonotype was picked up a small number of times. This sequence joins TRBV6-1 and TRBJ1-2; possible D gene TRBD1, 5 bases. Trimming pared 5 bases from V and 1 base from J, leaving 11 bases between. This CDR3 comprises 14 residues. Per the germline V gene, CDR1 is MNHNS and CDR2 is SASEGT. CDR3 coding DNA: TGTGCCAGCAGTACGGGACGGAATAACTATGGCTACACCTTC. It translates to CASSTGRNNYGYTF.

This clonotype was seen a handful of times. The chain is built from TRBV27 and TRBJ1-2; 9 bases line up with TRBD1. CDR1 MNHEY and CDR2 SMNVEV come from the germline V gene (reference sequence). The CDR3 sequence is 16 residues long. The J segment lost 6 bases and the V segment lost 6 bases, leaving 14 bases of the junction unmatched. The CDR3 spells CASRPSHRGRGDGYTF. The CDR3 DNA follows: TGTGCCAGCAGGCCCTCCCACAGGGGGCGCGGGGATGGCTACACCTTC.

Details on this clonotype: A much more abundant neighbour one base away suggests this may be a read error. The gene calls are TRBV6-1 and TRBJ2-5, with TRBD1 as a possible D gene (5 bases). V was pared by 4 bases and J by 5 bases, with 11 bases between. Germline V CDR1 and CDR2: MNHNS, SASEGT. CDR3 length: 13 amino acids. CDR3 residues: CASSVTKGETQYF. CDR3 nucleotide sequence: TGTGCCAGCAGTGTGACGAAGGGGGAGACCCAGTACTTC.

The chain uses TRBV6-2 or TRBV6-3 and TRBJ1-1; D is perhaps TRBD1 (6 bases). With 0 bases removed from V and 8 bases from J, the gap between germline ends came to 13 bases. CDR3 length equals 14 residues. In germline, CDR1 is MNHEY, CDR2 SVGEGT. CDR3 loop: CASSYSPGVGEAFF. As DNA, the CDR3 is TGTGCCAGCAGTTACTCGCCAGGGGTCGGCGAAGCTTTCTTT.

This clonotype was observed a few times. As DNA, the CDR3 is TGTGCCATCAGTGAGTCGGTTGTGGGAAATGGCTACACCTTC. Translation: CAISESVVGNGYTF. The rearrangement links TRBV10-3 to TRBJ1-2; the D is unclear. CDR1 and CDR2 from the germline V gene are ENHRY and SYGVKD. V was clipped by 0 bases and J by 6 bases, with 11 bases between them. This CDR3 spans 14 amino acids.

This clonotype was counted a few times. J is TRBJ1-6 and V is TRBV6-1; 7 bases line up with TRBD1. Trimming took 3 bases from V and 5 from J; bases not matched to a gene: 4. Germline V gives CDR1 MNHNS, CDR2 SASEGT. This CDR3 is built from 15 residues. The CDR3 coding sequence is TGTGCCAGCAGTGACCGGGACAGCCATAATTCACCCCTCCACTTT. This encodes CASSDRDSHNSPLHF.

The chain is built from TRBV3-1 and TRBJ2-3; D unclear. The J call may not be correct, given that the DNA end is closer to TRBJ2-7. CDR1 LGHDT and CDR2 YNNKEL come from the germline V gene (reference sequence). The CDR3 is 14 residues long. The CDR3: CASSQGSNRHEQYF. The CDR3 DNA sequence: TGTGCCAGCAGCCAGGGTAGCAACCGGCACGAGCAGTACTTC.

The chain employs TRBV28 and TRBJ2-1; possibly TRBD1 for D (5 bases). V was trimmed by 3 bases and J by 11 bases, leaving 8 bases between them. CDR3 size: 11 residues. In germline, CDR1 is MDHEN, CDR2 SYDVKM. CDR3 sequence reads: CASSFTGQQFF. CDR3 sequence (DNA): TGTGCCAGCAGTTTTACAGGTCAGCAGTTCTTC.

This chain joins TRBV20-1 and TRBJ2-7; D possibly corresponds to TRBD1 (5 bases). The germline V gene has CDR1 DFQATT and CDR2 SNEGSKA (reference sequence). Trimming pared 0 bases from V and 2 bases from J, leaving 20 bases between. This CDR3 has 17 residues. The CDR3 DNA sequence: TGCAGTGCTAGAGATAGTACCGTCTCAGGGAATGCCTACGAGCAGTACTTC. Its translation is CSARDSTVSGNAYEQYF.

This chain joins TRBV5-1 and TRBJ2-7; TRBD2 aligns across 15 bases. Germline-derived CDR1 and CDR2 are SGHRS and YFSETQ. The CDR3 is made up of 15 amino acids. After removal of 4 bases from V and 6 bases from J, the junction contained 5 bases not matched to a gene. The CDR3 DNA reads as TGCGCCAGCAGCCCGGGACTAGCGGGAGGATCCGAGCAGTACTTC. It translates to CASSPGLAGGSEQYF.

CDR3 residues: CASSLGLGWTEAFF. CDR3 DNA: TGTGCCAGCAGTTTAGGTCTGGGTTGGACTGAAGCTTTCTTT. The gene calls are TRBV28 and TRBJ1-1; D remains ambiguous. Germline V gene data show CDR1 as MDHEN and CDR2 as SYDVKM. Trimming took 2 bases from V and 5 from J, leaving 12 bases between them. The CDR3 has 14 amino acids.

The table lists this clonotype with a few counts. This chain connects TRBV11-2 to TRBJ2-4; D is uncertain. Germline loops: CDR1 SGHAT, CDR2 FQNNGV. V was clipped by 5 bases and J by 0 bases, with 17 bases between them. The CDR3 runs 17 residues. CDR3 nucleotide sequence: TGTGCCAGCAGCGGCCAACTCGACACGTTAGCCAAAAACATTCAGTACTTC. Amino acid sequence: CASSGQLDTLAKNIQYF. The full variable domain, its missing parts supplied by reference TRBV11-2 and TRBJ2-4, is EAGVAQSPRYKIIEKRQSVAFWCNPISGHATLYWYQQILGQGPKLLIQFQNNGVVDDSQLPKDRFSAERLKGVDSTLKIQPAKLEDSAVYLCASSGQLDTLAKNIQYFGAGTRLSVL.

The sample holds one count of this clonotype. The V call is TRBV20-1, the J call TRBJ1-1; maybe TRBD1 (6 bases). Germline V lookup: CDR1 DFQATT, CDR2 SNEGSKA (reference sequence). The CDR3 sequence is 10 residues long. V lost 6 bases and J 10 bases, leaving 12 bases between the germline ends. The CDR3 DNA follows: TGCAGTGCCATAGGGGGTGGAGCTTTCTTT. Amino acid sequence: CSAIGGGAFF.

The chain recombines TRBV24-1 with TRBJ2-5; D ambiguous. V was trimmed by 6 bases and J by 2 bases, leaving 9 bases between them. The CDR3 sequence is 13 residues long. CDR1 is KGHDR and CDR2 is SFDVKD in the germline V gene. In DNA form, the CDR3 reads TGTGCCACCAGTAAGGTGTTTCAAGAGACCCAGTACTTC. This translates into CATSKVFQETQYF.

This chain connects TRBV27 to TRBJ1-3; D is unresolved. The CDR3 has 16 residues. CDR1 MNHEY and CDR2 SMNVEV come from the germline V gene (reference sequence). V gave up 5 bases and J gave up 5 bases, with 19 bases separating them. As DNA, the CDR3 is TGTGCCAGCAGTCCTTTGGACGGACTGGCCCGAAACACCATATATTTT. This codes for CASSPLDGLARNTIYF.

To note about this clonotype: A much larger clone lies a single base off, so this may be a read error. The rearrangement links TRBV28 to TRBJ2-5; 7 nucleotides align to TRBD1. Germline CDR1 reads MDHEN; CDR2 reads SYDVKM. This CDR3 is 15 amino acids long. The CDR3 nucleotides read TGTGCCAGCAGTTCCCCGACAGGGTTAAGGGAGACCCGGTACTTC. Its translation: CASSSPTGLRETRYF.

Here the CDR3 DNA reads TGTGCCAGCAGCACCCCCGGCGTTAACGAGCAGTACTTC. Translating it yields CASSTPGVNEQYF. The rearrangement uses TRBV13 and TRBJ2-7; no clear D gene. V gave up 5 bases and J gave up 5 bases, with 13 bases separating them. The germline V gene has CDR1 PRHDT and CDR2 FYEKMQ (reference sequence). The CDR3 covers 13 residues.

At least ten counts were recorded for this clonotype. This rearrangement joins TRBV6-1 to TRBJ1-2; D remains ambiguous. Trimming left V 9 bases short and J 2 bases short, with 16 bases between. CDR3 length: 14 amino acids. The germline V gene has CDR1 MNHNS and CDR2 SASEGT. CDR3 protein: CASRYGSTNYGYTF. The CDR3 DNA is TGTGCCAGTAGATATGGCAGCACGAACTATGGCTACACCTTC.

Concerning this clonotype: The junction and the germline gene differ at one end; a read error may be behind it. Here the CDR3 DNA reads TGTGCCGGCAGCCAAAATAGGGGCACTGACTATGGCTACACCTTC. Protein: CAGSQNRGTDYGYTF. The genes are TRBV3-1 and TRBJ1-2, with D possibly being TRBD1 (5 bases). CDR3 length equals 15 residues. Germline values: CDR1 LGHDT, CDR2 YNNKEL (reference sequence). Drawing the rest from reference TRBV3-1 and TRBJ1-2, the complete variable domain is DTAVSQTPKYLVTQMGNDKSIKCEQNLGHDTMYWYKQDSKKFLKIMFSYNNKELIINETVPNRFSPKSPDKAHLNLHINSLELGDSAVYFCAGSQNRGTDYGYTFGSGTRLTVV.